The 19 T cell receptor beta chains reported below all come from one sample, sequenced in a study of CD4 T cells in relation to SARS-CoV-2 and coronaviruses. Data came from immunoSEQ multiplex PCR; TCRdb stores just in-frame clones and leaves some out. This sample has about 55,000 clones, with about nine tenths found just once. Unexposed donor CD4+ T cells date from about 2011-2018, before the COVID-19 pandemic. Material: memory CD4+ T cells from PBMCs. Receptor source: a human donor in good health.

This rearrangement joins TRBV29-1 to TRBJ1-5; TRBD1 matches at 7 bases. Germline V gene data show CDR1 as SQVTM and CDR2 as ANQGSEA. The length of the CDR3 is 14 residues. Trimming at V came to 6 bases and at J to 0 bases, leaving 5 bases not matched to a gene. DNA for the CDR3: TGCAGCGTAGCGACAGGGTCTAGCAATCAGCCCCAGCATTTT. Amino acids: CSVATGSSNQPQHF.

The CDR3 spells CASSRRQGARNEQFF. The CDR3 DNA reads as TGTGCCAGCAGTCGAAGACAGGGGGCGAGAAATGAGCAGTTCTTC. This chain uses TRBV28 with TRBJ2-1, with TRBD1 identical over 10 bases. Trimming took 5 bases from V and 7 from J; bases not matched to a gene: 8. Germline CDR1 reads MDHEN; CDR2 reads SYDVKM. The CDR3 spans 15 residues.

The genes are TRBV28 and TRBJ1-1, with TRBD1 identical over 7 bases. The trim removed 7 bases at V and 7 bases at J, leaving 9 bases unmatched. The CDR3 has 13 residues. The germline CDR1 and CDR2 sequences are MDHEN and SYDVKM. CDR3 protein: CASKAGGKIEAFF. The CDR3 region has the DNA TGTGCCAGCAAAGCAGGGGGGAAGATTGAAGCTTTCTTT. Full variable domain (rest looked up from reference TRBV28 and TRBJ1-1): DVKVTQSSRYLVKRTGEKVFLECVQDMDHENMFWYRQDPGLGLRLIYFSYDVKMKEKGDIPEGYSVSREKKERFSLILESASTNQTSMYLCASKAGGKIEAFFGQGTRLTVV.

The J gene is TRBJ2-1, the V gene TRBV9, with 11 bases lining up with TRBD2. The CDR3 totals 15 residues. V trimming: 4 bases; J trimming: 4 bases; junction bases outside the gene matches: 4. CDR1 SGDLS and CDR2 YYNGEE come from the germline V gene. The CDR3 nucleotides read TGTGCCAGCAGCACCGGGACTAGCGGATACAATGAGCAGTTCTTC. It yields the protein CASSTGTSGYNEQFF.

The chain has TRBV18 and TRBJ2-1, with 9 bases aligning to TRBD2. The CDR3 is made up of 15 amino acids. Germline CDR1 and CDR2: KGHSH and LQKENI. J gave up 10 bases and V 3 bases, and 10 bases lay outside the gene matches. CDR3 sequence reads: CASSPRLAETGEQFF. The CDR3 DNA is TGTGCCAGCTCACCGAGACTAGCGGAAACAGGCGAGCAGTTCTTC.

This chain uses TRBV11-2 with TRBJ1-3, with D perhaps matching TRBD1 (5 bases). CDR1 is SGHAT, CDR2 FQNNGV, per germline. The CDR3 loop spans 16 amino acids. Deletions cut 0 bases from V and 0 bases from J, with 9 bases between. In nucleotides, the CDR3 is TGTGCCAGCAGCTTAGATACGGGGGGCTCTGGAAACACCATATATTTT. Its translation is CASSLDTGGSGNTIYF.

The V and J genes are TRBV25-1 and TRBJ2-7; TRBD1 is a possible D gene (7 bases). The CDR3 is 12 residues long. The ends were cut back, 7 bases at V and 3 bases at J, with 10 bases in the middle. Germline V gives CDR1 MGHDK, CDR2 SYGVNS. CDR3 coding DNA: TGTGCCAGCACAGGGGGGTTCTACGAGCAGTACTTC. Its protein is CASTGGFYEQYF.

The V call is TRBV4-2, the J call TRBJ2-7; D possibly corresponds to TRBD1 (6 bases). The V gene lost 1 base and the J gene lost 5 bases, with 9 bases spanning the gap. The V gene's germline CDR1 is LGHNA and CDR2 YNFKEQ. CDR3 size: 13 residues. The CDR3 spells CASSQGKGDEQYF. The CDR3 nucleotides read TGTGCCAGCAGCCAAGGAAAGGGGGACGAGCAGTACTTC.

The genes are TRBV20-1 and TRBJ2-2, with 13 bases aligning to TRBD2. This CDR3 has 17 residues. V lost 3 bases to trimming and J lost 0 bases; unmatched junction nucleotides: 4. The germline gives CDR1 DFQATT, CDR2 SNEGSKA (reference sequence). The CDR3 nucleotides read TGCAGTGCTAGTTTACTAGCGGGAGGGGCGAACACCGGGGAGCTGTTTTTT. It yields the protein CSASLLAGGANTGELFF.

The J gene is TRBJ1-1, the V gene TRBV19, with D possibly being TRBD1 (6 bases). V lost 5 bases, J lost 0 bases, and 10 bases lay in between. Per germline, CDR1 LNHDA and CDR2 SQIVND (reference sequence). The CDR3 is 14 amino acids. The CDR3 here is CASSERGMNTEAFF. CDR3 bases: TGTGCCAGTAGTGAAAGGGGGATGAACACTGAAGCTTTCTTT.

This clone was detected a few times. The V call is TRBV4-1, the J call TRBJ1-6; perhaps TRBD1 as D (6 bases). Germline CDR1 and CDR2: MGHRA and YSYEKL. Trimming shortened V by 4 bases and J by 7 bases, and 14 bases separated the two germline ends. This CDR3 comprises 15 residues. CDR3 in DNA: TGCGCCAGCAGCCGTATATGGCAGGGGAATTCACCCCTCCACTTT. It is translated as CASSRIWQGNSPLHF.

The J gene is TRBJ1-1, the V gene TRBV29-1; 7 positions agree with TRBD1. Germline V CDR1 and CDR2: SQVTM, ANQGSEA. Trimming took 6 bases from V and 0 from J; bases not matched to a gene: 4. The CDR3 length is 13 residues. The CDR3 is CSVKQGMNTEAFF. In DNA, the CDR3 is TGCAGCGTAAAACAGGGGATGAACACTGAAGCTTTCTTT. Looking up the rest from reference TRBV29-1 and TRBJ1-1 gives the full variable domain: SAVISQKPSRDICQRGTSLTIQCQVDSQVTMMFWYRQQPGQSLTLIATANQGSEATYESGFVIDKFPISRPNLTFSTLTVSNMSPEDSSIYLCSVKQGMNTEAFFGQGTRLTVV.

This chain joins TRBV28 and TRBJ2-7; 7 bases align to TRBD2. Germline-derived CDR1 and CDR2 are MDHEN and SYDVKM. J was trimmed by 4 bases and V by 7 bases; bases with no gene match: 13. CDR3 size: 15 residues. DNA of the CDR3: TGTGCCAGCACCGAGGCGGGGGTCGGGATTTACGAGCAGTACTTC. Protein product: CASTEAGVGIYEQYF. Full variable domain (remainder filled in from reference TRBV28 and TRBJ2-7): DVKVTQSSRYLVKRTGEKVFLECVQDMDHENMFWYRQDPGLGLRLIYFSYDVKMKEKGDIPEGYSVSREKKERFSLILESASTNQTSMYLCASTEAGVGIYEQYFGPGTRLTVT.

This chain links TRBV3-1 (or the pseudogene TRBV3-2) with TRBJ2-7; 8 bases are a match to TRBD2. The CDR3 has 14 residues. Germline CDR1 and CDR2: LGHDT and YNNKEL (reference sequence). V shed 4 bases and J 8 bases; nucleotides not matched to a gene: 10. The CDR3 region is CASSLGTSRGQQYF. The CDR3 bases are TGTGCCAGCAGCCTCGGGACTAGTCGTGGACAGCAGTACTTC.

With respect to this clone: The junction departs from the called germline gene at one end, perhaps through a read error. This rearrangement joins TRBV6-6 to TRBJ2-7, with D hard to call. Looked up from germline, CDR1 is MNHNY and CDR2 is SVGAGI (reference sequence). This CDR3 contains 11 residues. The CDR3 DNA is TGTGCCAGCAGCTACTCGGGCGAGAGGTACTTC. This sequence encodes CASSYSGERYF.

The chain combines TRBV24-1 with TRBJ2-5; weak D call: TRBD1 (5 bases). CDR3 size: 13 residues. Trimming cost V 7 bases and J 4 bases, with 12 bases left between them. The germline CDR1 and CDR2 sequences are KGHDR and SFDVKD. CDR3 region: CATSGHGRETQYF. CDR3 coding DNA: TGTGCCACCAGCGGACATGGCCGAGAGACCCAGTACTTC.

The chain joins TRBV5-4 to TRBJ2-7; a weak D match, TRBD2 (5 bases). The CDR3 runs to 16 residues. In germline, CDR1 is SGHNT, CDR2 YYREEE (reference sequence). V dropped 4 bases and J dropped 7 bases, with 24 bases sitting between them. In DNA, the CDR3 is TGTGCCAGCAGCCCCAGGCCCGGGGTAGCAGGTAGAGAGCAGTACTTC. This gives the protein CASSPRPGVAGREQYF. The entire variable domain, with the rest obtained from reference TRBV5-4 and TRBJ2-7, is as follows: ETGVTQSPTHLIKTRGQQVTLRCSSQSGHNTVSWYQQALGQGPQFIFQYYREEENGRGNFPPRFSGLQFPNYSSELNVNALELDDSALYLCASSPRPGVAGREQYFGPGTRLTVT.

The chain joins TRBV5-1 to TRBJ1-2; D may be TRBD1 (5 bases). V shed 2 bases and J shed 8 bases, with 19 bases lying between them. Per germline, CDR1 SGHRS and CDR2 YFSETQ. The CDR3 runs 15 residues. CDR3 coding DNA: TGCGCCAGCAGCTTAGTGGGACCCCAGGCTGGGGGCTACACCTTC. This gives the protein CASSLVGPQAGGYTF.

The chain employs TRBV3-1 (or the pseudogene TRBV3-2) and TRBJ1-1; no definite D call. Between the trimmed V and J ends, which lost 1 base and 1 base, there was a span of 4 bases. The germline V gene has CDR1 LGHDT and CDR2 YNNKEL (reference sequence). The CDR3 loop spans 13 amino acids. The CDR3 spells CASSQGENTEAFF. The CDR3, as DNA: TGTGCCAGCAGCCAAGGAGAGAACACTGAAGCTTTCTTT.